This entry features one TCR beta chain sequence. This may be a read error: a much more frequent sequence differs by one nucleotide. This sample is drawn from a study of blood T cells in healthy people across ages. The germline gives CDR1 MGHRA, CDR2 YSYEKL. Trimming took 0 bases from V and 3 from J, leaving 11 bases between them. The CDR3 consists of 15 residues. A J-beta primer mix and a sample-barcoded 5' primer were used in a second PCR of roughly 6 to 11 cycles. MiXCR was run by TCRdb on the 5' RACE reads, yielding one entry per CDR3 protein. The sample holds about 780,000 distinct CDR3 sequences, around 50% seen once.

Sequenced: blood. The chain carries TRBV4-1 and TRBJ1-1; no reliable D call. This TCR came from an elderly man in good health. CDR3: CASSQEPRVHTEAFF. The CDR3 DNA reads TGCGCCAGCAGCCAAGAGCCCCGGGTACACACTGAAGCTTTCTTT.